This T cell receptor (beta chain) derives from a study of blood T cell repertoires in COVID-19. TCRdb's table, derived via immunoSEQ multiplex PCR, lists solely in-frame clones and lacks some. The data show approximately 170,000 clones, approximately 81% seen once. CDR3 length: 15 residues. The V and J ends lost 6 bases and 5 bases respectively, with 16 bases between them. CDR1 and CDR2 (germline): MNHEY, SMNVEV (reference sequence). Sequenced input: PBMCs or T cells enriched from blood (not recorded which). The V gene is TRBV27, the J gene TRBJ1-4, with D perhaps TRBD1 (6 bases). The sequence derives from a woman aged 45-60 years who had recovered from COVID-19. This CDR3 reads CASRGRGQSNEKLFF. DNA for the CDR3: TGTGCCAGCAGAGGACGAGGACAGTCAAATGAAAAACTGTTTTTT.